These T cell receptor beta chains were read from a single sample in a study of regulatory T cells in long-lasting Graves disease. TCRdb ran MiXCR on the multiplex PCR reads and lists one entry per CDR3 protein. In the table there are 500,000 to 800,000 distinct CDR3 sequences, 25% to 35% of which are singletons. Source: peripheral blood mononuclear cells (PBMCs), taken when the disease was refractory, from a patient treated with antithyroid drugs. The receptors were gathered from a female donor with Graves disease. Each CDR3 is given with its conserved first and last residue. The order of the fields is J gene, V gene, CDR3 protein.

j_call: TRBJ2-2; v_call: TRBV6-9; cdr3_aa: CASSYSSTNTGELFF
j_call: TRBJ1-1; v_call: TRBV28; cdr3_aa: CASSSGKAFF
j_call: TRBJ1-3; v_call: TRBV6-2/TRBV6-3; cdr3_aa: CASSYSQGAGGNTIYF
j_call: TRBJ1-4; v_call: TRBV20-1; cdr3_aa: CSARRNFNEKLFF
j_call: TRBJ2-5; v_call: TRBV6-9; cdr3_aa: CASGYTDFQETQYF
j_call: TRBJ1-1; v_call: TRBV20-1; cdr3_aa: CSGGGMNTEAFF
j_call: TRBJ1-1; v_call: TRBV30; cdr3_aa: CAGGRRTEAFF
j_call: TRBJ2-2; v_call: TRBV20-1; cdr3_aa: CSAMAGNTGELFF
j_call: TRBJ1-1; v_call: TRBV4-1; cdr3_aa: CASSQDFGDGEAFF
j_call: TRBJ2-5; v_call: TRBV7-9; cdr3_aa: CASSLVPSGAETQYF
j_call: TRBJ2-7; v_call: TRBV20-1; cdr3_aa: CSAHLRRLGNYEQYF
j_call: TRBJ1-1; v_call: TRBV7-2; cdr3_aa: CASSHLTGGANTEAFF
j_call: TRBJ1-5; v_call: TRBV6-1; cdr3_aa: CASRMTGGSSNQPQHF
j_call: TRBJ1-4; v_call: TRBV7-9; cdr3_aa: CASSSVGAGEKLFF